One sample yielded the 14 T cell receptor beta chains listed below, sequenced in a study of cytomegalovirus exposure and HLA in healthy donors. The PCR made use of 60 Vbeta and 13 Jbeta primers. The repertoire was sequenced with immunoSEQ multiplex PCR; TCRdb's copy has only in-frame clones and lacks some. The repertoire holds around 150,000 clones, with over 70% as singletons. Sequencing input: PBMCs. The receptors here all came from a male donor in good health and CMV-seronegative.

This chain connects TRBV30 to TRBJ1-1; perhaps TRBD1 as D (6 bases). Germline values: CDR1 GTSNPN, CDR2 SVGIG (reference sequence). The CDR3 sequence is 14 residues long. Trimming pared 2 bases from V and 4 bases from J, leaving 14 bases between. CDR3 DNA: TGTGCCTGGAGTTACAGGGTGAGAGGCACTGAAGCTTTCTTT. Translated: CAWSYRVRGTEAFF.

The chain recombines TRBV27 with TRBJ2-1; 7 bases match TRBD2. The CDR3 runs 15 residues. Germline loops: CDR1 MNHEY, CDR2 SMNVEV (reference sequence). The trim removed 5 bases at V and 9 bases at J, leaving 13 bases unmatched. CDR3 sequence: CASSPLTSGIGEQFF. The CDR3, as DNA: TGTGCCAGCAGTCCCCTTACAAGCGGGATCGGTGAGCAGTTCTTC.

The J gene is TRBJ1-1, the V gene TRBV5-1, with D hard to call. Germline CDR1 reads SGHRS; CDR2 reads YFSETQ. The CDR3 consists of 15 residues. Trimming left V 1 base short and J 3 bases short, with 13 bases between. The CDR3 is CASSLLSTRDTEAFF. For the CDR3, the DNA is TGCGCCAGCAGCTTGTTATCTACGAGGGACACTGAAGCTTTCTTT.

As to this clone: Other DNA sequences in the same sample also yield this CDR3. The genes are TRBV30 and TRBJ2-7; 11 nucleotides agree with TRBD2. The CDR3 loop spans 14 amino acids. With V trimmed by 1 base and J by 6 bases, 5 bases remained unmatched. Germline CDR1 is GTSNPN and CDR2 is SVGIG (reference sequence). CDR3 in DNA: TGTGCCTGGAGTGCACTAGCGGGAGTTGGCGAGCAGTACTTC. Protein: CAWSALAGVGEQYF.

The chain couples TRBV5-1 to TRBJ1-1, with a tentative D call TRBD1 (6 bases). Germline V gives CDR1 SGHRS, CDR2 YFSETQ. V was cut by 0 bases and J by 8 bases, with 11 bases left in between. This CDR3 contains 13 residues. For the CDR3, the DNA is TGCGCCAGCAGCTTGGGACAGGTTAACGAAGCTTTCTTT. Translated: CASSLGQVNEAFF.

The chain employs TRBV11-2 and TRBJ2-2, with D possibly being TRBD2 (5 bases). CDR3 length equals 19 residues. The V gene's germline CDR1 is SGHAT and CDR2 FQNNGV. The V gene lost 3 bases and the J gene lost 4 bases, with 24 bases spanning the gap. This chain's CDR3 is CASSFFRSQGSGTTGELFF. The DNA of the CDR3 is TGTGCCAGCAGCTTCTTTAGATCCCAAGGGTCGGGAACCACCGGGGAGCTGTTTTTT.

The J gene is TRBJ2-1, the V gene TRBV6-5; D unclear. Germline V lookup: CDR1 MNHEY, CDR2 SVGAGI. Trimming stripped 2 bases from V and 6 bases from J, with 8 bases between. The CDR3 consists of 13 residues. The DNA for the CDR3 is TGTGCCAGCAGTTACACGGTCGTCAATGAGCAGTTCTTC. Amino acids: CASSYTVVNEQFF.

This clone was found a few times. The chain has TRBV5-1 and TRBJ2-1; TRBD2 agrees at 11 bases. Germline CDR1 and CDR2: SGHRS and YFSETQ. Unmatched junction bases numbered 4, after V lost 5 bases and J lost 0 bases. The CDR3 totals 16 residues. The CDR3 here is CASRPGTSGSYNEQFF. Here the CDR3 DNA reads TGCGCCAGCAGACCCGGGACTAGCGGCTCCTACAATGAGCAGTTCTTC.

The chain combines TRBV11-2 with TRBJ1-1, with D unclear. Germline V gives CDR1 SGHAT, CDR2 FQNNGV. The CDR3 runs to 16 residues. V was trimmed by 4 bases and J by 5 bases, leaving 20 bases between them. CDR3 nucleotides: TGTGCCAGCAGCTCCGGGTCAAGAATACGTGGGACTGAAGCTTTCTTT. It encodes CASSSGSRIRGTEAFF.

The CDR3: CAWSRGQGDNYGYTF. DNA for the CDR3: TGTGCCTGGAGCCGCGGACAGGGCGACAACTATGGCTACACCTTC. This chain links TRBV30 with TRBJ1-2; the match to TRBD1 covers 8 bases. V was clipped by 3 bases and J by 2 bases; unmatched bases: 8. This CDR3 is 15 amino acids long. Germline V gene sequence: CDR1 GTSNPN, CDR2 SVGIG (reference sequence).

This chain connects TRBV20-1 to TRBJ1-1, with unresolved D. CDR3 length equals 11 residues. Germline lookup yields CDR1 DFQATT and CDR2 SNEGSKA (reference sequence). V shed 3 bases and J shed 4 bases, with 6 bases lying between them. In DNA, the CDR3 is TGCAGTGCTAGTCACGGCACTGAAGCTTTCTTT. This encodes CSASHGTEAFF.

J is TRBJ2-1 and V is TRBV5-1; D might be TRBD2 (6 bases). The CDR3 sequence is 16 residues long. The germline CDR1 and CDR2 sequences are SGHRS and YFSETQ. V was cut by 5 bases and J by 4 bases, with 19 bases left in between. CDR3 DNA: TGCGCCAGCAGTTTGTTAGCGGCAATGCAATACAATGAGCAGTTCTTC. This encodes CASSLLAAMQYNEQFF.

This clone appeared a few times. This sequence joins TRBV18 and TRBJ2-5, with a tentative D call TRBD2 (5 bases). This CDR3 has 14 residues. V lost 2 bases and J 7 bases, leaving 14 bases between the germline ends. Germline loops: CDR1 KGHSH, CDR2 LQKENI. For the CDR3, the DNA is TGTGCCAGCTCACCAGTTGGCGCGGCGGGGACCCAGTACTTC. Translation: CASSPVGAAGTQYF.

V is TRBV2 and J is TRBJ1-1; TRBD1 aligns across 7 bases. The germline V gene encodes CDR1 SNHLY and CDR2 FYNNEI. V shed 5 bases, J shed 0 bases, and the junction held 6 bases outside the gene matches. The CDR3 consists of 15 residues. The CDR3, as DNA: TGTGCCAGCAGTAGACAGGGTGGAATGAACACTGAAGCTTTCTTT. Amino acid sequence: CASSRQGGMNTEAFF.